This T cell receptor beta chain is drawn from a study of metastatic and nonmetastatic thyroid tumors. In the study overall: The comparison covered peripheral blood and tumor or nodule tissue in malignant and benign thyroid patients. Study-wide points: Benign nodules reportedly had significantly lower TCR beta diversity than malignant thyroid tumors in blood and tumor.

Before thyroid surgery, none of the patients had received any treatment. Turning to this clone: Its antigen is not identified.

Trimming took off 7 bases at V and 0 bases at J, with 13 bases between the two ends. The CDR3 runs 15 residues. The germline V gene has CDR1 SGHTA and CDR2 FQGNSA. MiXCR was used by TCRdb to re-call the PCR reads. This sample yields roughly 30,000 clones, of which roughly 25% are seen a single time; about 14% belongs to the top ten. Sequences were obtained from blood. The chain couples TRBV7-2 to TRBJ2-1, with D maybe TRBD2 (6 bases). This clonotype was obtained from a female donor with papillary thyroid cancer or a benign thyroid nodule (not recorded which). Some clones in this sample may be carry-over from other donors' samples. CDR3: CASTPSASSYNEQFF. The CDR3 DNA reads TGTGCCAGCACCCCTAGCGCGAGCTCCTACAATGAGCAGTTCTTC.